The 8 T cell receptor beta chains below all came from one sample that was sequenced in a study of T cell repertoires in cytomegalovirus infection (dated by TCRdb to about 2019). Interpreted using the paper, the treatment or condition label stands for: in vitro stimulation with specific CMV peptide epitopes to enrich CMV-specific T cells. Sequenced using an Illumina HiSeq 1500. TCRdb reanalyzed the raw reads on its own, using fastp at Q25 for trimming and MiXCR for clone calling, and kept in-frame beta chains. Rows are combined by CDR3 protein, so each entry shows the most common genes and DNA. In this sample the table shows approximately 730,000 distinct CDR3 sequences, around 31% of which occur a single time. The ten top clones hold around a sixth of the sample. The antigens of these receptors remain unknown. Sequences were derived from cultured PBMCs, sampled from culture after CMV antigen stimulation. The receptors were gathered from a human donor in good health (CMV status not recorded). Some clones in this sample may be carry-over from other donors' samples.

V is TRBV4-1 and J is TRBJ1-5; the D is unclear. Looked up from germline, CDR1 is MGHRA and CDR2 is YSYEKL. The CDR3 is made up of 15 amino acids. The ends were cut back, 1 base at V and 2 bases at J, with 9 bases in the middle. The CDR3 DNA sequence: TGCGCCAGCAGCCAAGGACCCAACGGCAATCAGCCCCAGCATTTT. Translated: CASSQGPNGNQPQHF.

The rearrangement links TRBV12-3 or TRBV12-4 to TRBJ2-1; no definite D call. The CDR3 consists of 13 residues. V was pared by 6 bases and J by 13 bases, with 19 bases between. The CDR3 sequence is CASSHTTIPSQFF. The CDR3 coding sequence is TGTGCCAGCAGCCATACTACTATTCCTTCACAGTTCTTC.

This chain connects TRBV6-5 to TRBJ2-1, with D perhaps assigned TRBD1 or TRBD2 (6 bases each). CDR1 and CDR2 (germline): MNHEY, SVGAGI. The V gene lost 8 bases and the J gene lost 6 bases, with 14 bases spanning the gap. The CDR3 is 13 residues long. For the CDR3, the DNA is TGTGCCAGCGGGGGGCGCGGGTTCAATGAGCAGTTCTTC. The encoded protein is CASGGRGFNEQFF.

The chain combines TRBV10-3 with TRBJ2-7; D is ambiguous. This CDR3 comprises 15 residues. The germline CDR1 and CDR2 sequences are ENHRY and SYGVKD. Trimming took 0 bases from V and 3 from J, leaving 12 bases between them. CDR3 nucleotide sequence: TGTGCCATCAGTGAGTCGATACGTGGAGTCTACGAGCAGTACTTC. Its translation: CAISESIRGVYEQYF.

The CDR3 sequence: CASSLGTRGADTQYF. CDR3 bases: TGTGCCAGCAGCTTAGGGACTAGAGGGGCAGATACGCAGTATTTT. This rearrangement joins TRBV7-6 to TRBJ2-3, with TRBD2 identical over 7 bases. With V trimmed by 1 base and J by 4 bases, 5 bases remained unmatched. The length of the CDR3 is 15 residues. The germline CDR1 and CDR2 sequences are SGHVS and FNYEAQ. Using reference TRBV7-6 and TRBJ2-3 for the parts outside the CDR3, the full variable domain is GAGVSQSPRYKVTKRGQDVALRCDPISGHVSLYWYRQALGQGPEFLTYFNYEAQQDKSGLPNDRFSAERPEGSISTLTIQRTEQRDSAMYRCASSLGTRGADTQYFGPGTRLTVL.

Only a few counts were recorded for this clonotype. This rearrangement joins TRBV5-3 to TRBJ2-2, with D tentatively TRBD2 (6 bases). TRBV5-3 is an open reading frame, and its role is uncertain. This CDR3 is built from 14 residues. V gave up 8 bases and J gave up 5 bases, with 16 bases separating them. CDR3 region: CASRSTSRTGELFF. CDR3 DNA: TGTGCCAGCAGGTCAACTAGCCGGACCGGGGAGCTGTTTTTT.

This rearrangement joins TRBV10-3 to TRBJ2-5, with TRBD1 identical over 9 bases. The CDR3 extends over 13 amino acids. The germline V gene encodes CDR1 ENHRY and CDR2 SYGVKD. Trimming removed 11 bases from V and 5 bases from J; junction bases left unmatched: 9. The CDR3 loop reads CASRTGTGETQYF. DNA of the CDR3: TGTGCCTCACGGACCGGGACAGGGGAGACCCAGTACTTC.

The J gene is TRBJ2-7, the V gene TRBV28, with D tentatively TRBD1 (5 bases). The V gene's germline CDR1 is MDHEN and CDR2 SYDVKM. The CDR3 runs 15 residues. Trimming pared 5 bases from V and 5 bases from J, leaving 19 bases between. Here the CDR3 DNA reads TGTGCCAGCAGTCCACGGCTCAGGGTGCTCCACGAGCAGTACTTC. Translation gives CASSPRLRVLHEQYF. Supplemented by reference TRBV28 and TRBJ2-7, the full variable domain reads DVKVTQSSRYLVKRTGEKVFLECVQDMDHENMFWYRQDPGLGLRLIYFSYDVKMKEKGDIPEGYSVSREKKERFSLILESASTNQTSMYLCASSPRLRVLHEQYFGPGTRLTVT.